The sequence of this T cell receptor beta chain was determined in a study of quantifying T cell responses using KT2 cells. Study-level information: TCR alpha and beta constant-region primers primed reverse transcription of RNA.

The cDNA 3' end received a ligated oligonucleotide with a UMI. The first PCR ran approximately 4 cycles with an equimolar RC1.1 and RC1.2 beta primer mix. TCRdb re-derived calls from the UMI-ligation and nested PCR reads in MiXCR, one entry per CDR3 protein. Here the sample spans around 56,000 distinct CDR3 sequences, 9% to 15% being singletons. This CDR3 spans 15 amino acids. V trimming: 3 bases; J trimming: 7 bases; junction bases outside the gene matches: 8. Germline V gives CDR1 SGHAT, CDR2 FQNNGV. Sequenced: PBMCs spiked with cells of the T cell clone KT2. The sequence came from a human donor. The gene calls are TRBV11-2 and TRBJ1-4, with TRBD1 matching over 7 bases. The CDR3: CASSFGRQGGEKLFF. The DNA for the CDR3 is TGTGCCAGCAGCTTTGGCCGACAGGGAGGTGAAAAACTGTTTTTT.